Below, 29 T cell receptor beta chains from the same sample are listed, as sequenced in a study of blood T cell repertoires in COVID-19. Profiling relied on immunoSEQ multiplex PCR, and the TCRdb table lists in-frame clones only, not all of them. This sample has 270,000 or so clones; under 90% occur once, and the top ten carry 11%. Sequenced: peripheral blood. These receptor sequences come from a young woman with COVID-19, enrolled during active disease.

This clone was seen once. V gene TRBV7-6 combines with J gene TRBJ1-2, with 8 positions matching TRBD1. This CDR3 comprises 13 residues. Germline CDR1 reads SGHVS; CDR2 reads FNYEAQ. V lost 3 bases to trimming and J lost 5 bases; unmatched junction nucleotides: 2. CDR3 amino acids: CASSFTGGYGYTF. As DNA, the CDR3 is TGTGCCAGCAGCTTCACAGGGGGATATGGCTACACCTTC.

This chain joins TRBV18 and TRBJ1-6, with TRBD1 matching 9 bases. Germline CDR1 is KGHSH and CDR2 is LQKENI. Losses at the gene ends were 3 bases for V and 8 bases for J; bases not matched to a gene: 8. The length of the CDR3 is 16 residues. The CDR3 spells CASSPYTGGLYSPLHF. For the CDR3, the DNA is TGTGCCAGCTCACCTTACACAGGGGGCCTCTATTCACCCCTCCACTTT.

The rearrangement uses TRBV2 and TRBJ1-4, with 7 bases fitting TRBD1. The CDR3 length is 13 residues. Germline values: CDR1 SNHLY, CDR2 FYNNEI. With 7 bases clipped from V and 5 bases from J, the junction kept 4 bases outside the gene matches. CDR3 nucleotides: TGTGCCAGCAAGGGACAGCGAAATGAAAAACTGTTTTTT. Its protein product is CASKGQRNEKLFF.

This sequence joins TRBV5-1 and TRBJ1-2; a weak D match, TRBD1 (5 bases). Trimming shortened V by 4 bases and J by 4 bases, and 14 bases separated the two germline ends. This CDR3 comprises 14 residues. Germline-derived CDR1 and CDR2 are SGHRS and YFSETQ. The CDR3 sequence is CASSVNGGSYGYTF. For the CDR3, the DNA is TGCGCCAGCAGCGTTAACGGGGGTAGCTATGGCTACACCTTC.

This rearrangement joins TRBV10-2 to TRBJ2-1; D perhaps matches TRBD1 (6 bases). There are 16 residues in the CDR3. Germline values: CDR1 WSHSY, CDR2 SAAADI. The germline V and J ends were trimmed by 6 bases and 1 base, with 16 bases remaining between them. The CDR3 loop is CASRPNKGGSYNEQFF. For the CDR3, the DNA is TGCGCCAGCAGGCCGAACAAAGGGGGTTCCTACAATGAGCAGTTCTTC.

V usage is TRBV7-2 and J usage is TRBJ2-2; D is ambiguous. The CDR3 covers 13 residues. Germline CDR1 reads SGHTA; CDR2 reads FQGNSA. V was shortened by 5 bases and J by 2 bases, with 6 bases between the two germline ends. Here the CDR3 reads CASSPYNTGELFF. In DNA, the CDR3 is TGTGCCAGCAGCCCCTATAACACCGGGGAGCTGTTTTTT.

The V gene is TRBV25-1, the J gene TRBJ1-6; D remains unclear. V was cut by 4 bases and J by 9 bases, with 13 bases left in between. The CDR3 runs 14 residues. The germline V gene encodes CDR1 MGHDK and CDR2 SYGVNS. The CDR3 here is CASSGEVRGSPLHF. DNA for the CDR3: TGTGCCAGCAGTGGCGAGGTTCGCGGTTCACCCCTCCACTTT.

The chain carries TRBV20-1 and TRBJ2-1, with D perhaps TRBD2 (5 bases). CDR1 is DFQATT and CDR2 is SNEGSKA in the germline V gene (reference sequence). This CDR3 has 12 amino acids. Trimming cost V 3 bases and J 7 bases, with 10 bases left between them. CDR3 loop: CSASPGRNEQFF. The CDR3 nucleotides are TGCAGTGCTAGTCCGGGAAGGAATGAGCAGTTCTTC.

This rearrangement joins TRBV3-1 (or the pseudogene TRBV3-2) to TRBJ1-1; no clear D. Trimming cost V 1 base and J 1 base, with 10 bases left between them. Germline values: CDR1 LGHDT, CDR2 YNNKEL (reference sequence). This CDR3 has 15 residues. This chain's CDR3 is CASSQVSRPNTEAFF. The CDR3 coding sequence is TGTGCCAGCAGCCAAGTTTCCAGGCCGAACACTGAAGCTTTCTTT.

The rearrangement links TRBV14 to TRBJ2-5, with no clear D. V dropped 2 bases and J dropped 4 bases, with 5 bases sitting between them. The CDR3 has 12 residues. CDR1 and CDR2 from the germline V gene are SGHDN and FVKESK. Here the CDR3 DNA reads TGTGCCAGCAGCCAACTGCGAGAGACCCAGTACTTC. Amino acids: CASSQLRETQYF.

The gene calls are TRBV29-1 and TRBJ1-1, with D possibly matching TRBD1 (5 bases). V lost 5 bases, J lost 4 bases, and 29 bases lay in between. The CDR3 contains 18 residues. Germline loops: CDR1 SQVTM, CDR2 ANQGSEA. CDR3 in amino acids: CSVITGIPIVGQGTEAFF. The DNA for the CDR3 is TGCAGCGTTATTACAGGTATTCCTATAGTGGGGCAGGGCACTGAAGCTTTCTTT.

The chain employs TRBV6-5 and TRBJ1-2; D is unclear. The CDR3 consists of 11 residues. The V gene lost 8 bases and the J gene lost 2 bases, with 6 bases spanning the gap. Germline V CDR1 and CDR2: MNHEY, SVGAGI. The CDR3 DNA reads TGTGCCAGCTCTTTAAACTATGGCTACACCTTC. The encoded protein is CASSLNYGYTF.

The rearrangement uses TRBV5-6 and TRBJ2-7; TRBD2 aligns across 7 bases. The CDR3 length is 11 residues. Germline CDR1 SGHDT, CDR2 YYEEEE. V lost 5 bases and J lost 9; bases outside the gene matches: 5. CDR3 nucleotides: TGTGCCAGCAGTCTCGGGGGGTGGCAGTACTTC. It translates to CASSLGGWQYF.

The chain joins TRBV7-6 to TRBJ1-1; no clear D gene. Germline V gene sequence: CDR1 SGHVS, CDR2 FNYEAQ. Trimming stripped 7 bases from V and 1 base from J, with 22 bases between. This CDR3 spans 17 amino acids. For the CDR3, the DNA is TGTGCCAGCACCCCGGGGTGGGTTGTGGGTTCGAACACTGAAGCTTTCTTT. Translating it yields CASTPGWVVGSNTEAFF.

CDR3 region: CASSQVGTDLYSYNSPLHF. CDR3 bases: TGCGCCAGCAGCCAAGTGGGCACAGATTTATACTCCTATAATTCACCCCTCCACTTT. The V call is TRBV4-1, the J call TRBJ1-6; no definite D call. V dropped 1 base and J dropped 0 bases, with 16 bases sitting between them. The CDR3 length is 19 residues. The germline gives CDR1 MGHRA, CDR2 YSYEKL.

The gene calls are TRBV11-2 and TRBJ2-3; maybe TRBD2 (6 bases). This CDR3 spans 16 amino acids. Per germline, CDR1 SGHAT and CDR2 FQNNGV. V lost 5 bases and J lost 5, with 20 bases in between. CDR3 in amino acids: CASSQDYLNYGDTQYF. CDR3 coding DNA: TGTGCCAGCAGCCAGGACTACCTAAATTACGGAGATACGCAGTATTTT. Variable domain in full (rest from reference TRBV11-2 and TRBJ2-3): EAGVAQSPRYKIIEKRQSVAFWCNPISGHATLYWYQQILGQGPKLLIQFQNNGVVDDSQLPKDRFSAERLKGVDSTLKIQPAKLEDSAVYLCASSQDYLNYGDTQYFGPGTRLTVL.

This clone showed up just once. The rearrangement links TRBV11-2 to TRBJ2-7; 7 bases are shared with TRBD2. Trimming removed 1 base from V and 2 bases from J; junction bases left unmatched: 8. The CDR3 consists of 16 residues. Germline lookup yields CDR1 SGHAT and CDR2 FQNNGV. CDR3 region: CASSLGSGGSTYEQYF. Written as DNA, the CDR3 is TGTGCCAGCAGCTTAGGATCTGGCGGGAGTACCTACGAGCAGTACTTC. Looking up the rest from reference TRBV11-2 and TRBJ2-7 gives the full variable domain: EAGVAQSPRYKIIEKRQSVAFWCNPISGHATLYWYQQILGQGPKLLIQFQNNGVVDDSQLPKDRFSAERLKGVDSTLKIQPAKLEDSAVYLCASSLGSGGSTYEQYFGPGTRLTVT.

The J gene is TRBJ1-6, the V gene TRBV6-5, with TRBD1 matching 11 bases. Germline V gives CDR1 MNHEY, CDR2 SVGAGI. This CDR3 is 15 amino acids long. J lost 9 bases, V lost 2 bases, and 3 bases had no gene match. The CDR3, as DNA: TGTGCCAGCAGTTACGAAGGGACAGGGGGTTCACCCCTCCACTTT. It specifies CASSYEGTGGSPLHF.

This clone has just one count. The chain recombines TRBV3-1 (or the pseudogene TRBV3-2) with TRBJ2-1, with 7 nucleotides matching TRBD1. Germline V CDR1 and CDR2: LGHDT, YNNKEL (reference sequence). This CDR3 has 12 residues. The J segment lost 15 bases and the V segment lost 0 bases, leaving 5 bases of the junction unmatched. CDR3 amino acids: CASSQERQGAFF. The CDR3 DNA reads TGTGCCAGCAGCCAAGAACGACAGGGAGCGTTCTTC.

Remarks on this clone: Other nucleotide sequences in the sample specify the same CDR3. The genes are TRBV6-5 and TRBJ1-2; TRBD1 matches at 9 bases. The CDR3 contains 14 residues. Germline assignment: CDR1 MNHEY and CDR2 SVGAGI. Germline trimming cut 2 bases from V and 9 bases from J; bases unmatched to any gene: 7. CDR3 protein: CASSYTGQGSSYTF. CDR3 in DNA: TGTGCCAGCAGTTACACGGGACAGGGTAGCAGCTACACCTTC.

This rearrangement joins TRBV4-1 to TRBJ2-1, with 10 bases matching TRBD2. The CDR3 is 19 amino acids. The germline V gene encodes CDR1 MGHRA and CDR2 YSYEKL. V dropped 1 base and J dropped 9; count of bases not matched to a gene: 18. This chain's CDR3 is CASSQASGGAVWPGGEQFF. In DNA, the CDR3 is TGCGCCAGCAGCCAAGCCAGCGGGGGGGCCGTATGGCCTGGGGGTGAGCAGTTCTTC.

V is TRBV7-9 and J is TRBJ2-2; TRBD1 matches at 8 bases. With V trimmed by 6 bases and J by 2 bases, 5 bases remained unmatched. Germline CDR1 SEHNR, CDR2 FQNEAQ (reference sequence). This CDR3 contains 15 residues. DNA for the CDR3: TGTGCCAGCAGTGGACAGGGATTAAACACCGGGGAGCTGTTTTTT. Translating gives CASSGQGLNTGELFF.

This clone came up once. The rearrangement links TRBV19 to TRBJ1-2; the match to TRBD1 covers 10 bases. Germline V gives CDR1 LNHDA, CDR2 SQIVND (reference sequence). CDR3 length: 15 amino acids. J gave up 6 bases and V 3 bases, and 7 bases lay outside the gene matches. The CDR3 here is CASSMGRGTGDGYTF. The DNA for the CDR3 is TGTGCCAGTAGTATGGGGAGAGGGACAGGGGATGGCTACACCTTC.

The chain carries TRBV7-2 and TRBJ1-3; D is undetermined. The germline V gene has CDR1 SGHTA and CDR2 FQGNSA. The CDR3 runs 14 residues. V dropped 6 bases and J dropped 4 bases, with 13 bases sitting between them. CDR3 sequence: CASRQSPRGNTIYF. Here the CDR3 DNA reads TGTGCCAGCAGACAATCCCCGAGGGGAAACACCATATATTTT.

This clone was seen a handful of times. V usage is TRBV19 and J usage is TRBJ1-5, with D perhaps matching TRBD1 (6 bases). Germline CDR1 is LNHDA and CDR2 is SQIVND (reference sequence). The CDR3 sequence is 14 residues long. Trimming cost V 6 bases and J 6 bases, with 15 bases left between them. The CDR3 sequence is CASSQQGLGQPQHF. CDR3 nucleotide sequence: TGTGCCAGTAGCCAACAGGGTCTAGGTCAGCCCCAGCATTTT.

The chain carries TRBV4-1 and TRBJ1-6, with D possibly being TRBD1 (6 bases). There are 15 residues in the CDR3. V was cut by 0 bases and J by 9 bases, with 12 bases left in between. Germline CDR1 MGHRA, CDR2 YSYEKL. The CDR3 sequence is CASSQEGSRGSPLHF. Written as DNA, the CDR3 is TGCGCCAGCAGCCAAGAAGGTAGCAGGGGTTCACCCCTCCACTTT.

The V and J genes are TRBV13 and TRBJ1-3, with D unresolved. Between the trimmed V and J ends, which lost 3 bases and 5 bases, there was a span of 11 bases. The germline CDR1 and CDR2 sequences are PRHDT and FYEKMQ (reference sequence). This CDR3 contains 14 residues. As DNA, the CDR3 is TGTGCCAGCAGCTTCAACAGAGACAGAAACACCATATATTTT. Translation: CASSFNRDRNTIYF.

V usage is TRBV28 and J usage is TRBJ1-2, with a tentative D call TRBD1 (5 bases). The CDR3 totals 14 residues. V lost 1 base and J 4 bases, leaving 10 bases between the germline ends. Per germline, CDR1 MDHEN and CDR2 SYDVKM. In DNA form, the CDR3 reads TGTGCCAGCAGTTTATCGGCCAGGGTCTATGGCTACACCTTC. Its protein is CASSLSARVYGYTF.

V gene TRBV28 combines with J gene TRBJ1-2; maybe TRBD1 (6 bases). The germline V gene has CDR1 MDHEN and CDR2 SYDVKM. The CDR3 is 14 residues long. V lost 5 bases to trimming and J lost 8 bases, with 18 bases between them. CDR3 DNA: TGTGCCAGCAGTACGCCGTCGACAGGAAGCGGCTACACCTTC. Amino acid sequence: CASSTPSTGSGYTF.